Here is one T cell receptor (beta chain) with its context. The entry originates in a study of blood T cell repertoires in COVID-19. CDR3 length: 13 amino acids. Per the germline V gene, CDR1 is SGHRS and CDR2 is YFSETQ. Trimming cost V 6 bases and J 1 base, with 10 bases left between them. Original methodology: Nucleated cell counts were estimated from reference gene primer amplification. Some clones are missing from TCRdb's copy, which holds only in-frame ones; the method was immunoSEQ multiplex PCR. V, J and clone size are those of that table, while D and trimming were read from the DNA. The repertoire includes about 220,000 clones, more than 75% of them detected once, and approximately 5.2% sits in the top ten.

The clonotype originates from a woman aged 70-85 years with COVID-19, enrolled during active disease. Input material: peripheral blood. This rearrangement joins TRBV5-1 to TRBJ2-5, with D possibly matching TRBD2 (5 bases). CDR3 nucleotide sequence: TGCGCCAGCACTATCGGGATCCAAGAGACCCAGTACTTC. Translated: CASTIGIQETQYF.